Listed here are 15 T cell receptor beta chains from one sample, sequenced in a study of blood T cells in healthy people across ages. With a J-beta primer mix and a sample-barcoded 5' primer, a second PCR ran roughly 6 to 11 cycles. TCRdb reprocessed the 5' RACE reads via MiXCR and lists one record per CDR3 protein. The sample records more than 1.4 million distinct CDR3 sequences, around 39% being singletons. Sequencing used blood. These receptors were taken from a woman between 18 and 30 years old in good health.

In regard to this clonotype: A junction end diverges from the germline sequence, so it may reflect a read error. The chain uses TRBV20-1 and TRBJ1-6; D possibly corresponds to TRBD1 (6 bases). The CDR3 length is 13 residues. Germline V CDR1 and CDR2: DFQATT, SNEGSKA (reference sequence). The CDR3 bases are TGCAGTGCCCGAGGGGGGGAGGATTCATCCCTCCACTTT. Residues: CSARGGEDSSLHF.

The chain combines TRBV20-1 with TRBJ1-2; TRBD1 might be the D (6 bases). Germline CDR1 is DFQATT and CDR2 is SNEGSKA (reference sequence). The CDR3 covers 12 residues. V was pared by 0 bases and J by 10 bases, with 12 bases between. This CDR3 reads CSARDPGHPYTF. The DNA of the CDR3 is TGCAGTGCTAGAGATCCGGGACACCCCTACACCTTC.

The genes are TRBV29-1 and TRBJ2-4; 11 bases agree with TRBD1. The end of the DNA aligns better with TRBJ2-5, so the J call may be wrong. The CDR3 has 15 residues. CDR1 is SQVTM, CDR2 ANQGSEA, per germline. Here the CDR3 reads CSGTGGALVGETQYF. CDR3 bases: TGCAGCGGGACAGGGGGCGCTTTGGTAGGGGAGACCCAGTACTTC.

With regard to this clonotype: One end of the junction is discordant with germline, which a read error may explain. The gene calls are TRBV4-3 and TRBJ1-1; D is unresolved. Germline CDR1 LGHNA, CDR2 YSLEER. This CDR3 has 13 amino acids. The CDR3 sequence: CASSPSRSTEAFF. The CDR3 DNA sequence: TGCGCTAGCAGCCCGAGTCGGAGCACTGAAGCTTTCTTT.

This clonotype was observed a handful of times. The chain employs TRBV6-1 and TRBJ2-7; weak D call: TRBD1 (5 bases). This CDR3 comprises 12 residues. Germline assignment: CDR1 MNHNS and CDR2 SASEGT. V was trimmed by 6 bases and J by 2 bases, leaving 8 bases between them. The CDR3 protein is CASRDRTYEQYF. CDR3 nucleotide sequence: TGTGCCAGCAGAGACAGAACCTACGAGCAGTACTTC.

The count of this clonotype is one. The chain has TRBV27 and TRBJ1-5; no firm D call. Per germline, CDR1 MNHEY and CDR2 SMNVEV (reference sequence). The length of the CDR3 is 13 residues. Between the trimmed V and J ends, which lost 3 bases and 4 bases, there was a span of 7 bases. In DNA form, the CDR3 reads TGTGCCAGCAGTTTTCAGGCTAATCAGCCCCAGCATTTT. As protein: CASSFQANQPQHF.

The gene calls are TRBV4-1 and TRBJ2-2, with no clear D. The germline V and J ends were trimmed by 1 base and 3 bases, with 6 bases remaining between them. Germline V gene sequence: CDR1 MGHRA, CDR2 YSYEKL. The CDR3 spans 14 residues. CDR3 coding DNA: TGCGCCAGCAGCCAAGTCTCGGACACCGGGGAGCTGTTTTTT. It yields the protein CASSQVSDTGELFF.

V usage is TRBV20-1 and J usage is TRBJ1-4; a weak D match, TRBD1 (5 bases). V dropped 2 bases and J dropped 3 bases, with 16 bases sitting between them. The length of the CDR3 is 16 residues. CDR1 is DFQATT, CDR2 SNEGSKA, per germline (reference sequence). The CDR3 region has the DNA TGCAGTGCTAGATCGGGGGAGATTGGGGCTAATGAAAAACTGTTTTTT. The encoded protein is CSARSGEIGANEKLFF.

V usage is TRBV27 and J usage is TRBJ1-1; D is perhaps TRBD1 (6 bases). Trimming stripped 4 bases from V and 2 bases from J, with 17 bases between. The CDR3 is 16 amino acids. Per germline, CDR1 MNHEY and CDR2 SMNVEV (reference sequence). The CDR3 loop is CASSSLRQEPNTEAFF. The CDR3 DNA sequence: TGTGCCAGCAGTTCCTTAAGACAGGAGCCTAACACTGAAGCTTTCTTT.

The chain links TRBV19 to TRBJ2-1, with a possible D match to TRBD2 (6 bases). Trimming left V 5 bases short and J 9 bases short, with 20 bases between. The germline CDR1 and CDR2 sequences are LNHDA and SQIVND (reference sequence). This CDR3 is 15 amino acids long. CDR3 coding DNA: TGTGCCAGTAGTGGGGAACGACTAGGCGCGGGTGAGCAGTTCTTC. This sequence encodes CASSGERLGAGEQFF. Variable domain in full (rest from reference TRBV19 and TRBJ2-1): DGGITQSPKYLFRKEGQNVTLSCEQNLNHDAMYWYRQDPGQGLRLIYYSQIVNDFQKGDIAEGYSVSREKKESFPLTVTSAQKNPTAFYLCASSGERLGAGEQFFGPGTRLTVL.

The chain uses TRBV10-3 and TRBJ1-5, with D tentatively TRBD1 (5 bases). V shed 0 bases and J shed 5 bases, with 14 bases lying between them. CDR1 and CDR2 from the germline V gene are ENHRY and SYGVKD. The CDR3 has 16 amino acids. The CDR3 loop is CAISESEGQLDQPQHF. The DNA for the CDR3 is TGTGCCATCAGTGAGTCGGAGGGGCAGCTGGATCAGCCCCAGCATTTT.

The chain has TRBV12-3 or TRBV12-4 and TRBJ1-2, with 9 bases that match TRBD1. V lost 6 bases, J lost 2 bases, and 7 bases stayed unmatched. This CDR3 spans 15 amino acids. CDR3: CASRGTGKVNYGYTF. CDR3 nucleotides: TGTGCCAGCAGGGGGACAGGGAAAGTAAACTATGGCTACACCTTC.

V and J are TRBV5-1 and TRBJ2-7; D assignment may be TRBD1 or TRBD2 (5 bases each). The CDR3 has 16 amino acids. V lost 5 bases, J lost 0 bases, and 18 bases lay in between. Germline V gives CDR1 SGHRS, CDR2 YFSETQ. The CDR3 bases are TGCGCCAGCAGTTACCAACTCGGGACGGGCTCCTACGAGCAGTACTTC. It encodes CASSYQLGTGSYEQYF. The full variable domain, completed using reference TRBV5-1 and TRBJ2-7, is KAGVTQTPRYLIKTRGQQVTLSCSPISGHRSVSWYQQTPGQGLQFLFEYFSETQRNKGNFPGRFSGRQFSNSRSEMNVSTLELGDSALYLCASSYQLGTGSYEQYFGPGTRLTVT.

This chain links TRBV7-9 with TRBJ2-7, with D perhaps matching TRBD1 (6 bases). CDR1 is SEHNR and CDR2 is FQNEAQ in the germline V gene (reference sequence). CDR3 size: 13 residues. The V end was cut by 5 bases, the J end by 7 bases, with 15 bases between. The DNA for the CDR3 is TGTGCCAGCAGCCTCCGGGACAACACTGAGCAGTACTTC. It is translated as CASSLRDNTEQYF.

This chain connects TRBV28 to TRBJ2-1, with D tentatively TRBD1 (6 bases). Deletions cut 11 bases from V and 7 bases from J, with 12 bases between. CDR3 size: 11 residues. Germline values: CDR1 MDHEN, CDR2 SYDVKM. As DNA, the CDR3 is TGTGCCTGGGGCAGGGGAAATGAGCAGTTCTTC. Translating gives CAWGRGNEQFF. Full variable domain (missing parts from reference TRBV28 and TRBJ2-1): DVKVTQSSRYLVKRTGEKVFLECVQDMDHENMFWYRQDPGLGLRLIYFSYDVKMKEKGDIPEGYSVSREKKERFSLILESASTNQTSMYLCAWGRGNEQFFGPGTRLTVL.